This is a list of T cell receptor beta chains from one sample in a study of T cells in Graves' hyperthyroidism and ophthalmopathy. TCRdb reprocessed the multiplex PCR reads via MiXCR and lists one record per CDR3 protein. Of 500,000 to 650,000 distinct CDR3 sequences listed, roughly 18% are singletons. Material for sequencing was blood. These receptors all come from a woman aged 18-30 years with Graves' ophthalmopathy. The CDR3 runs from the conserved cysteine through the conserved F or W. The order of the fields is J gene, clone size, D gene, V gene, CDR3 protein, CDR3 DNA. D genes are given only for firm matches. Expanded clones are given a class, and other clones once, few, many or no size at all.

j_call: TRBJ2-7
clone_size: many
d_call: NA
v_call: TRBV7-9
cdr3_aa: CASSHGARGPNYEQYF
cdr3_nt: TGTGCCAGCAGCCATGGGGCACGAGGCCCCAACTACGAGCAGTACTTC

j_call: TRBJ2-2
clone_size: NA
d_call: TRBD1
v_call: TRBV20-1
cdr3_aa: CSAKGQAYTGELFF
cdr3_nt: TGCAGTGCAAAAGGACAGGCCTACACCGGGGAGCTGTTTTTT

j_call: TRBJ2-7
clone_size: NA
d_call: TRBD2
v_call: TRBV28
cdr3_aa: CASSLFTSGRYEQYF
cdr3_nt: TGTGCCAGCAGCCTCTTTACTAGCGGGAGGTACGAGCAGTACTTC

j_call: TRBJ2-3
clone_size: many
d_call: TRBD2
v_call: TRBV9
cdr3_aa: CASSVGLADTDTQYF
cdr3_nt: TGTGCCAGCTCAGTCGGACTAGCGGACACAGATACGCAGTATTTT

j_call: TRBJ1-2
clone_size: many
d_call: NA
v_call: TRBV3-1
cdr3_aa: CASGRGSYGYTF
cdr3_nt: TGTGCCAGCGGTAGGGGCAGCTATGGCTACACCTTC

j_call: TRBJ2-7
clone_size: few
d_call: NA
v_call: TRBV29-1
cdr3_aa: CSVDLEGGVDEQYF
cdr3_nt: TGCAGCGTTGACCTGGAGGGGGGCGTCGACGAGCAGTACTTC

j_call: TRBJ2-5
clone_size: many
d_call: TRBD2
v_call: TRBV27
cdr3_aa: CASSSGGAWETQYF
cdr3_nt: TGTGCCAGCAGTAGCGGGGGGGCATGGGAGACCCAGTACTTC

j_call: TRBJ2-5
clone_size: NA
d_call: NA
v_call: TRBV28
cdr3_aa: CASSSQTETQYF
cdr3_nt: TGTGCCAGCAGTTCCCAGACTGAGACCCAGTACTTC

j_call: TRBJ1-1
clone_size: many
d_call: NA
v_call: TRBV2
cdr3_aa: CASRWDGNTEAFF
cdr3_nt: TGTGCCAGCAGATGGGACGGGAACACTGAAGCTTTCTTT

j_call: TRBJ1-2
clone_size: NA
d_call: TRBD1
v_call: TRBV27
cdr3_aa: CATRGLANYGYTF
cdr3_nt: TGTGCCACCAGGGGGCTGGCTAACTATGGCTACACCTTC

j_call: TRBJ1-1
clone_size: many
d_call: NA
v_call: TRBV6-1
cdr3_aa: CASSDNGQNTEAFF
cdr3_nt: TGTGCCAGCAGTGATAACGGCCAGAACACTGAAGCTTTCTTT

j_call: TRBJ1-4
clone_size: NA
d_call: TRBD1
v_call: TRBV5-8
cdr3_aa: CASSLDWGQGSEKLFF
cdr3_nt: TGTGCCAGCAGCTTGGATTGGGGACAGGGAAGTGAAAAACTGTTTTTT

j_call: TRBJ2-7
clone_size: few
d_call: TRBD2
v_call: TRBV30
cdr3_aa: CAQRTSAAYEQYF
cdr3_nt: TGTGCCCAACGGACTAGCGCAGCCTACGAGCAGTACTTC

j_call: TRBJ2-1
clone_size: many
d_call: NA
v_call: TRBV6-1
cdr3_aa: CASSPREGGNEQFF
cdr3_nt: TGTGCCAGCAGTCCCCGAGAGGGGGGGAATGAGCAGTTCTTC